This T cell receptor beta chain comes out of a study of T cell changes during pregnancy in multiple sclerosis. Germline lookup yields CDR1 SGHRS and CDR2 YFSETQ. Deletions cut 2 bases from V and 2 bases from J, with 8 bases between. This CDR3 region has 13 residues. TCRdb keeps only in-frame clones here, not all; method: immunoSEQ multiplex PCR. The sample has roughly 37,000 clones, roughly 90% seen once. The TCR sequence derives from a female donor with multiple sclerosis, enrolled in a pregnancy study. The rearrangement joins TRBV5-1 to TRBJ2-7, with D uncertain. The material was CD8+ T cells from peripheral blood mononuclear cells, obtained before pregnancy. CDR3 in DNA: TGCGCCAGCAGCTTATCCCCCACCTACGAGCAGTACTTC. Translated, it gives CASSLSPTYEQYF.